This T cell receptor beta chain stems from a study of T cell responses to AZD1222 COVID-19 vaccine. Points on this clone: The target antigen is unknown.

Sequenced by immunoSEQ multiplex PCR; TCRdb stores in-frame clones only, minus some. The sample has around 160,000 clones; roughly 90% are singletons. General study findings and limits: Baseline serostatus was positive in only five to seven AZD1222 recipients.

Germline CDR1 and CDR2: SGHTA and FQGNSA. This CDR3 has 14 residues. Trimming removed 8 bases at V and 7 bases at J, with 21 bases between. The chain couples TRBV7-2 to TRBJ2-7; either TRBD1 or TRBD2 may supply D (6 bases each). The specimen comprised peripheral blood, sampled on day 0 of AZD1222 vaccination. This TCR was recovered from an adult in good health. CDR3 amino acids: CASGLGGPSGEQYF. Here the CDR3 DNA reads TGTGCCAGCGGCCTAGGGGGACCAAGCGGGGAGCAGTACTTC. Looking up the rest from reference TRBV7-2 and TRBJ2-7 gives the full variable domain: GAGVSQSPSNKVTEKGKDVELRCDPISGHTALYWYRQSLGQGLEFLIYFQGNSAPDKSGLPSDRFSAERTGGSVSTLTIQRTQQEDSAVYLCASGLGGPSGEQYFGPGTRLTVT.